The 25 T cell receptor beta chains reported below all come from one sample, sequenced in a study of glioma-infiltrating T cells. TCR alpha and beta CDR3 regions were amplified from RNA using iRepertoire nested multiplex PCR. MiXCR, applied by TCRdb to the multiplex PCR reads, yields one record per CDR3 protein. The sample consists of fewer than 500,000 distinct CDR3 sequences, 41% of them appearing once. Sequenced input: glioma tissue, nonneoplastic brain tissue, or PBMCs (not recorded which). The receptor source for this set is a human donor with low-grade glioma or glioblastoma, undergoing nonglioma brain surgery, or in good health (not recorded which).

In this sample, this clonotype turned up a few times. The chain uses TRBV7-2 and TRBJ2-1, with 9 bases matching TRBD2. In germline, CDR1 is SGHTA, CDR2 FQGNSA. V lost 5 bases to trimming and J lost 5 bases; unmatched junction nucleotides: 10. This CDR3 has 16 residues. CDR3 amino acids: CASSRRLAATHNEQFF. The CDR3 DNA reads TGTGCCAGCAGCCGCCGACTAGCGGCCACCCACAATGAGCAGTTCTTC.

Points on this clonotype: This may come from a read error, since a much larger clone is one base off. Lacking the conserved final phenylalanine or tryptophan, this CDR3 likely reflects a read error. This sequence joins TRBV20-1 and TRBJ1-1; TRBD1 aligns across 10 bases. V trimming: 3 bases; J trimming: 5 bases; junction bases outside the gene matches: 9. This CDR3 is built from 15 residues. Germline V CDR1 and CDR2: DFQATT, SNEGSKA (reference sequence). CDR3 protein: CSARGTGDLGTEAFL. As DNA, the CDR3 is TGCAGTGCTAGGGGGACAGGGGATTTGGGTACTGAAGCTTTCCTT.

This clonotype has a handful of counts. The rearrangement uses TRBV25-1 and TRBJ2-6; D is unresolved. The CDR3 has 14 residues. Trimming pared 6 bases from V and 0 bases from J, leaving 6 bases between. Germline CDR1 reads MGHDK; CDR2 reads SYGVNS. The CDR3 sequence: CASSSYSGANVLTF. The DNA for the CDR3 is TGTGCCAGCAGCTCCTACTCTGGGGCCAACGTCCTGACTTTC.

Remarks on this clonotype: Just one base apart from a much larger clone, this may be a read error. This rearrangement joins TRBV4-2 to TRBJ1-6, with 10 bases matching TRBD1. The CDR3 sequence is 17 residues long. The V gene's germline CDR1 is LGHNA and CDR2 YNFKEQ. CDR3 DNA: TGTGCCAGCAGCCAAGAGGGGCGACAGGGGGCAAGGACACCCCTCAACTTT. It translates to CASSQEGRQGARTPLNF.

This clonotype was seen a few times. The chain has TRBV18 and TRBJ2-1; 9 bases are shared with TRBD2. Germline lookup yields CDR1 KGHSH and CDR2 LQKENI. J gave up 3 bases and V 3 bases, and 9 bases lay outside the gene matches. There are 17 residues in the CDR3. In nucleotides, the CDR3 is TGTGCCAGCTCACCCTCCCAGCGGACTAGCGTCTACAATGAGCAGTTCTTC. It encodes CASSPSQRTSVYNEQFF.

The chain has TRBV20-1 and TRBJ2-7, with D possibly matching TRBD2 (5 bases). Germline CDR1 DFQATT, CDR2 SNEGSKA (reference sequence). V lost 6 bases and J lost 5, with 11 bases in between. The CDR3 has 11 residues. The CDR3 region has the DNA TGCAGTGCCGGAGGTTTCCACGAGCAGTACTTC. This sequence encodes CSAGGFHEQYF.

The chain recombines TRBV4-1 with TRBJ2-1; D may be TRBD2 (6 bases). Germline CDR1 and CDR2: MGHRA and YSYEKL. This CDR3 is built from 18 residues. Trimming removed 5 bases at V and 7 bases at J, with 27 bases between. The CDR3 region has the DNA TGCGCCAGCAGCTCCCTTCCCGCGGGAAGCCAGGTGGCTAATGAGCAGTTCTTC. Its protein is CASSSLPAGSQVANEQFF.

The table lists this clonotype with many counts. V gene TRBV6-1 combines with J gene TRBJ2-7; TRBD2 matches at 9 bases. The V segment lost 5 bases and the J segment 5 bases; nucleotides outside the gene matches: 7. CDR1 MNHNS and CDR2 SASEGT come from the germline V gene. The CDR3 contains 14 residues. The CDR3 sequence is CASSSQREDDEQYF. CDR3 in DNA: TGTGCCAGCAGTTCACAGCGGGAGGATGACGAGCAGTACTTC.

This clonotype was detected a few times. The chain has TRBV28 and TRBJ2-3, with D possibly being TRBD1 or TRBD2 (6 bases each). V dropped 7 bases and J dropped 7 bases, with 27 bases sitting between them. Germline V CDR1 and CDR2: MDHEN, SYDVKM. The CDR3 is made up of 17 amino acids. CDR3 region: CASKRGVLAKGLNTQYF. The CDR3 DNA follows: TGTGCCAGCAAAAGGGGGGTCTTAGCGAAAGGGTTGAATACGCAGTATTTT.

Points on this clonotype: A much larger clonotype is one base distant, so this may be a read error. This CDR3 is missing its conserved last phenylalanine or tryptophan, likely due to a read error. V gene TRBV20-1 combines with J gene TRBJ2-1, with D perhaps given as TRBD1 or TRBD2 (5 bases each). CDR1 DFQATT and CDR2 SNEGSKA come from the germline V gene (reference sequence). CDR3 length equals 16 residues. Trimming stripped 5 bases from V and 0 bases from J, with 17 bases between. This CDR3 reads CSARSRDAASYNEQFL. DNA of the CDR3: TGCAGTGCTCGGAGCCGGGACGCAGCCTCCTACAATGAGCAGTTCCTC.

This clonotype was seen only once. This may come from a read error, since a much larger clone is one base off. The genes are TRBV20-1 and TRBJ1-1; D remains ambiguous. The length of the CDR3 is 15 residues. CDR1 and CDR2 (germline): DFQATT, SNEGSKA (reference sequence). The CDR3 spells CSATEAVKMKTEAFF. The DNA for the CDR3 is TGCAGTGCTACGGAGGCGGTTAAAATGAAGACTGAAGCTTTCTTT.

This chain connects TRBV7-2 to TRBJ2-5, with TRBD1 identical over 8 bases. Germline lookup yields CDR1 SGHTA and CDR2 FQGNSA. This CDR3 is 14 amino acids long. Losses at the gene ends were 5 bases for V and 2 bases for J; bases not matched to a gene: 4. The CDR3 here is CASSPGQAQETQYF. CDR3 bases: TGTGCCAGCAGCCCGGGACAGGCACAAGAGACCCAGTACTTC.

This clonotype was seen more than once but under ten times. The junction differs from germline at one of its ends, possibly a read error. The V call is TRBV19, the J call TRBJ1-1; D unresolved. The CDR3 is 11 amino acids. Germline assignment: CDR1 LNHDA and CDR2 SQIVND (reference sequence). The CDR3 spells CASGRNSEAFF. CDR3 DNA: TGTGCCAGCGGGAGAAACAGTGAAGCTTTCTTT.

A few counts support this clonotype. The gene calls are TRBV7-9 and TRBJ2-7; D perhaps matches TRBD1 (6 bases). Between the trimmed V and J ends, which lost 5 bases and 4 bases, there was a span of 15 bases. This CDR3 comprises 14 residues. The germline gives CDR1 SEHNR, CDR2 FQNEAQ (reference sequence). The CDR3 sequence is CASSPGQSPYEQYF. CDR3 DNA: TGTGCCAGCAGCCCTGGACAGAGTCCATACGAGCAGTACTTC.

As to this clonotype: It may be a read error: a sequence one base away is much more abundant. This rearrangement joins TRBV6-6 to TRBJ1-6, with TRBD1 identical over 7 bases. The CDR3 is 16 residues long. Germline loops: CDR1 MNHNY, CDR2 SVGAGI (reference sequence). The V gene end was trimmed by 5 bases and the J gene end by 8 bases; junction bases not matched to a gene: 12. CDR3: CASSQQGILSYSPLHF. CDR3 DNA sequence: TGTGCCAGCAGTCAACAGGGGATTCTTTCTTATTCACCCCTCCACTTT.

The chain uses TRBV2 and TRBJ2-1, with a possible D match to TRBD2 (6 bases). The V end lost 8 bases, the J end lost 0 bases, and 17 bases lay between the germline ends. The CDR3 is 16 residues long. The germline gives CDR1 SNHLY, CDR2 FYNNEI. This CDR3 is CASGRGEAFSYNEQFF. The CDR3 DNA reads as TGTGCCAGCGGGCGCGGGGAGGCCTTCTCCTACAATGAGCAGTTCTTC.

This clonotype was counted only a few times. The gene calls are TRBV7-6 and TRBJ2-1, with 11 bases aligning to TRBD2. This CDR3 is built from 15 residues. Germline V gives CDR1 SGHVS, CDR2 FNYEAQ. The V gene end was trimmed by 5 bases and the J gene end by 3 bases; junction bases not matched to a gene: 3. Here the CDR3 DNA reads TGTGCCAGCAGCACACTAGCGGGAGTCTACAATGAGCAGTTCTTC. This sequence encodes CASSTLAGVYNEQFF.

This clonotype was seen at least ten times. The chain links TRBV28 to TRBJ1-1; D is possibly TRBD1 (6 bases). Trimming pared 6 bases from V and 4 bases from J, leaving 21 bases between. In germline, CDR1 is MDHEN, CDR2 SYDVKM. The CDR3 consists of 16 residues. The DNA for the CDR3 is TGTGCCAGCAGCTACCGGGACACAGAATCAGGCACTGAAGCTTTCTTT. Translating it yields CASSYRDTESGTEAFF.

In DNA form, the CDR3 reads TGTGCCAGCTCACCCGAACTACTAGCGGGAGGTAACAATGAGCAGTTCTTC. Translating gives CASSPELLAGGNNEQFF. The V call is TRBV18, the J call TRBJ2-1; 12 bases map to TRBD2. The CDR3 is 17 amino acids. The ends lost 3 bases at V and 5 bases at J; junction bases unmatched: 8. CDR1 and CDR2 from the germline V gene are KGHSH and LQKENI. Full variable domain (rest looked up from reference TRBV18 and TRBJ2-1): NAGVMQNPRHLVRRRGQEARLRCSPMKGHSHVYWYRQLPEEGLKFMVYLQKENIIDESGMPKERFSAEFPKEGPSILRIQQVVRGDSAAYFCASSPELLAGGNNEQFFGPGTRLTVL.

Points on this clonotype: A much larger clone is a single base away; this may be a read error. The rearrangement links TRBV20-1 to TRBJ1-6; a possible D gene is TRBD1 (5 bases). Per germline, CDR1 DFQATT and CDR2 SNEGSKA (reference sequence). This CDR3 region has 15 residues. The CDR3: CSARDVRAYNSPPHF. The CDR3 DNA follows: TGCAGTGCTAGAGATGTCAGGGCCTATAATTCACCCCCCCACTTT.

Details on this clonotype: A single base separates this from a much larger clone, so it may be a read error. V gene TRBV5-1 combines with J gene TRBJ2-5, with 7 bases aligning to TRBD1. This CDR3 spans 13 amino acids. V was clipped by 4 bases and J by 2 bases; unmatched bases: 2. From germline, CDR1 is SGHRS and CDR2 YFSETQ. Written as DNA, the CDR3 is TGCGCCAGCAGCCGGGACAGACAAGAGACCCAGTACTTC. This gives the protein CASSRDRQETQYF.

V usage is TRBV7-2 and J usage is TRBJ1-2, with 7 bases lining up with TRBD1. There are 15 residues in the CDR3. Trimming cost V 4 bases and J 6 bases; bases outside gene matches: 11. CDR1 and CDR2 from the germline V gene are SGHTA and FQGNSA. The CDR3 reads CASSSGGGSPHGYTF. CDR3 sequence (DNA): TGTGCCAGCAGCTCAGGGGGGGGCAGCCCTCATGGCTACACCTTC.

The sample holds many counts of this clonotype. The chain combines TRBV6-1 with TRBJ2-3, with 7 bases matching TRBD1. The CDR3 length is 14 residues. The V gene end was trimmed by 5 bases and the J gene end by 8 bases; junction bases not matched to a gene: 10. Germline lookup yields CDR1 MNHNS and CDR2 SASEGT. The CDR3 bases are TGTGCCAGCAGTTCTCAACAGGGGCCGGGTACGCAGTATTTT. Protein sequence: CASSSQQGPGTQYF.

The genes are TRBV28 and TRBJ2-1; 7 bases are a match to TRBD2. The CDR3 sequence is 14 residues long. Germline loops: CDR1 MDHEN, CDR2 SYDVKM. Trimming took 7 bases from V and 9 from J; bases not matched to a gene: 12. The CDR3 is CASNLAGKYGEQFF. In DNA form, the CDR3 reads TGTGCCAGCAACTTAGCGGGTAAATATGGTGAGCAGTTCTTC.

This clonotype was counted ten times or more. The chain carries TRBV28 and TRBJ2-3; a possible D gene is TRBD2 (5 bases). V was clipped by 3 bases and J by 2 bases, with 15 bases between them. CDR3 size: 16 residues. Germline values: CDR1 MDHEN, CDR2 SYDVKM. The CDR3 coding sequence is TGTGCCAGCAGTTTTCTGAGCGGCAGAACCACAGATACGCAGTATTTT. It codes for CASSFLSGRTTDTQYF.